The 26 T cell receptor beta chains listed next were all sequenced from one sample in a study of blood T cell repertoires in COVID-19. Only in-frame clones appear in the TCRdb table, and some are missing; sequencing was by immunoSEQ multiplex PCR. The table lists roughly 120,000 clones, roughly nine tenths of them singletons. Sequencing used peripheral blood. The receptors derive from a man aged 70-80 years with active or convalescent COVID-19.

The gene calls are TRBV2 and TRBJ2-1; tentative D call: TRBD2 (6 bases). The length of the CDR3 is 17 residues. Trimming cost V 0 bases and J 4 bases, with 16 bases left between them. Germline CDR1 and CDR2: SNHLY and FYNNEI. CDR3 amino acids: CASSEALWGDEYNEQFF. As DNA, the CDR3 is TGTGCCAGCAGTGAAGCTCTGTGGGGGGACGAATACAATGAGCAGTTCTTC.

This rearrangement joins TRBV11-3 to TRBJ2-7, with 10 bases identical to TRBD2. The CDR3 extends over 15 amino acids. Looked up from germline, CDR1 is SGHNT and CDR2 is YENEEA. After removal of 1 base from V and 3 bases from J, the junction contained 3 bases not matched to a gene. The DNA of the CDR3 is TGTGCCAGCAGCTTAGGGCCTAGCGGGAGCTACGAGCAGTACTTC. Encoded protein: CASSLGPSGSYEQYF.

V usage is TRBV25-1 and J usage is TRBJ2-2; 8 bases are shared with TRBD1. This CDR3 spans 16 amino acids. V trimming: 4 bases; J trimming: 4 bases; junction bases outside the gene matches: 8. Germline assignment: CDR1 MGHDK and CDR2 SYGVNS. The CDR3: CASSGPGTGITGELFF. CDR3 nucleotides: TGTGCCAGCAGTGGGCCCGGGACAGGCATCACCGGGGAGCTGTTTTTT.

The chain couples TRBV2 to TRBJ2-1, with 11 bases that match TRBD1. The trim removed 3 bases at V and 9 bases at J, leaving 7 bases unmatched. Germline values: CDR1 SNHLY, CDR2 FYNNEI. This CDR3 spans 15 amino acids. CDR3 protein: CASSEARTGGVEQFF. The CDR3 nucleotides are TGTGCCAGCAGTGAGGCAAGGACAGGGGGCGTTGAGCAGTTCTTC.

This clone showed up just a few times. The chain couples TRBV24-1 to TRBJ2-5; D is unclear. CDR1 KGHDR and CDR2 SFDVKD come from the germline V gene. The length of the CDR3 is 11 residues. Deletions cut 3 bases from V and 5 bases from J, with 3 bases between. The CDR3 sequence is CATSDRETQYF. In DNA form, the CDR3 reads TGTGCCACCAGTGATCGGGAGACCCAGTACTTC.

The chain combines TRBV24-1 with TRBJ2-3, with 7 bases matching TRBD2. The CDR3 sequence is 16 residues long. The germline V gene has CDR1 KGHDR and CDR2 SFDVKD. V was pared by 4 bases and J by 7 bases, with 13 bases of the junction left unmatched. The CDR3 spells CATSDPRGRVENTQYF. CDR3 coding DNA: TGTGCCACCAGTGACCCTCGAGGGAGGGTTGAAAATACGCAGTATTTT.

The chain has TRBV6-5 and TRBJ1-2; weak D call: TRBD1 (5 bases). Trimming removed 11 bases from V and 4 bases from J, with 14 bases in between. CDR1 and CDR2 (germline): MNHEY, SVGAGI. This CDR3 is built from 12 residues. CDR3 in amino acids: CAVLGASYGYTF. The CDR3 DNA sequence: TGTGCCGTACTTGGGGCGTCCTATGGCTACACCTTC.

The chain has TRBV27 and TRBJ1-4; 7 positions match TRBD1. The V segment lost 4 bases and the J segment 5 bases; nucleotides outside the gene matches: 4. Germline loops: CDR1 MNHEY, CDR2 SMNVEV (reference sequence). The CDR3 extends over 14 amino acids. The CDR3 DNA sequence: TGTGCCAGCAGTTACAGGGGTCCCAATGAAAAACTGTTTTTT. Amino acid sequence: CASSYRGPNEKLFF. The whole variable domain, filled in from reference TRBV27 and TRBJ1-4, reads EAQVTQNPRYLITVTGKKLTVTCSQNMNHEYMSWYRQDPGLGLRQIYYSMNVEVTDKGDVPEGYKVSRKEKRNFPLILESPSPNQTSLYFCASSYRGPNEKLFFGSGTQLSVL.

This clone was recorded only once. V usage is TRBV24-1 and J usage is TRBJ2-5; 8 nucleotides agree with TRBD1. This CDR3 spans 16 amino acids. CDR1 and CDR2 (germline): KGHDR, SFDVKD. V gave up 2 bases and J gave up 3 bases; unmatched junction bases: 7. The CDR3 spells CATSDSRTGQKETQYF. CDR3 DNA sequence: TGTGCCACCAGTGATTCCCGGACAGGGCAAAAAGAGACCCAGTACTTC.

This sequence joins TRBV7-6 and TRBJ1-1; 10 nucleotides align to TRBD1. This CDR3 has 17 residues. Trimming cost V 4 bases and J 3 bases; bases outside gene matches: 11. Germline V lookup: CDR1 SGHVS, CDR2 FNYEAQ. The CDR3 loop reads CASSSLGGTGVYTEAFF. CDR3 nucleotides: TGTGCCAGCAGCTCCTTGGGCGGGACAGGGGTGTACACTGAAGCTTTCTTT.

This sequence joins TRBV9 and TRBJ2-3; 8 bases line up with TRBD2. The length of the CDR3 is 15 residues. J gave up 6 bases and V 3 bases, and 9 bases lay outside the gene matches. Per germline, CDR1 SGDLS and CDR2 YYNGEE. CDR3 in amino acids: CASSERGTSADTQYF. The CDR3 nucleotides read TGTGCCAGCAGCGAGCGGGGGACTAGTGCTGATACGCAGTATTTT.

This chain joins TRBV5-1 and TRBJ1-4; 12 nucleotides agree with TRBD1. Germline-derived CDR1 and CDR2 are SGHRS and YFSETQ. The CDR3 is made up of 16 amino acids. Unmatched junction bases numbered 6, after V lost 3 bases and J lost 6 bases. CDR3 amino acids: CASSSGTGGGYEKLFF. CDR3 in DNA: TGCGCCAGCAGCTCCGGGACAGGGGGCGGGTATGAAAAACTGTTTTTT.

The J gene is TRBJ1-4, the V gene TRBV7-9; D ambiguous. V gave up 7 bases and J gave up 7 bases, with 13 bases separating them. This CDR3 has 13 amino acids. Germline V gives CDR1 SEHNR, CDR2 FQNEAQ (reference sequence). The CDR3 region is CASTRRGGEKLFF. The DNA of the CDR3 is TGTGCCAGCACTCGCCGGGGTGGTGAAAAACTGTTTTTT.

V and J are TRBV28 and TRBJ1-5; the D gene is possibly TRBD1 (5 bases). V lost 7 bases and J 1 base, leaving 14 bases between the germline ends. The CDR3 sequence is 15 residues long. Germline CDR1 MDHEN, CDR2 SYDVKM. The CDR3 loop reads CASTGGTRSNQPQHF. The CDR3 DNA reads TGTGCCAGCACCGGGGGGACTCGGAGCAATCAGCCCCAGCATTTT.

The sample holds one count of this clone. This chain links TRBV15 with TRBJ2-7; 10 positions match TRBD1. The germline gives CDR1 LNHNV, CDR2 YYDKDF (reference sequence). Trimming cost V 3 bases and J 3 bases; bases outside gene matches: 8. The CDR3 sequence is 16 residues long. This chain's CDR3 is CATSRDAGTGVYEQYF. In DNA, the CDR3 is TGTGCCACCAGCAGGGATGCCGGGACAGGGGTCTACGAGCAGTACTTC.

The chain is built from TRBV28 and TRBJ1-1; TRBD1 matches at 8 bases. CDR3 size: 14 residues. The germline CDR1 and CDR2 sequences are MDHEN and SYDVKM. The ends lost 6 bases at V and 1 base at J; junction bases unmatched: 4. CDR3 DNA sequence: TGTGCCAGCAGACAGACAGGGGCGAACACTGAAGCTTTCTTT. Amino acids: CASRQTGANTEAFF.

The genes are TRBV4-2 and TRBJ2-3; 10 bases map to TRBD2. V lost 2 bases and J lost 6; bases outside the gene matches: 5. The germline CDR1 and CDR2 sequences are LGHNA and YNFKEQ. The CDR3 contains 15 residues. CDR3 amino acids: CASSQSGRAPDTQYF. CDR3 DNA: TGTGCCAGCAGCCAAAGCGGGAGGGCTCCTGATACGCAGTATTTT.

CDR3 sequence reads: CASSYIAGATEQYF. In DNA, the CDR3 is TGTGCCAGCAGCTATATAGCGGGAGCCACCGAGCAGTACTTC. The chain recombines TRBV3-1 (or the pseudogene TRBV3-2) with TRBJ2-7; TRBD2 agrees at 9 bases. The germline V gene encodes CDR1 LGHDT and CDR2 YNNKEL (reference sequence). There are 14 residues in the CDR3. Trimming cost V 5 bases and J 6 bases; bases outside gene matches: 8.

The V and J genes are TRBV10-3 and TRBJ2-5; 8 bases agree with TRBD1. This CDR3 is 15 amino acids long. CDR1 is ENHRY and CDR2 is SYGVKD in the germline V gene. V trimming: 5 bases; J trimming: 2 bases; junction bases outside the gene matches: 7. The CDR3 DNA follows: TGTGCCATCAGTAGGGGACAGGAGATTCAAGAGACCCAGTACTTC. Translation: CAISRGQEIQETQYF.

The rearrangement joins TRBV7-6 to TRBJ2-5; D gene ambiguous. Germline CDR1 SGHVS, CDR2 FNYEAQ. With 5 bases removed from V and 0 bases from J, the gap between germline ends came to 4 bases. The CDR3 sequence is 12 residues long. CDR3 residues: CASSPYQETQYF. The DNA of the CDR3 is TGTGCCAGCAGCCCCTACCAAGAGACCCAGTACTTC. Supplemented by reference TRBV7-6 and TRBJ2-5, the full variable domain reads GAGVSQSPRYKVTKRGQDVALRCDPISGHVSLYWYRQALGQGPEFLTYFNYEAQQDKSGLPNDRFSAERPEGSISTLTIQRTEQRDSAMYRCASSPYQETQYFGPGTRLLVL.

The chain uses TRBV3-1 (or the pseudogene TRBV3-2) and TRBJ2-3; TRBD2 is a possible D gene (6 bases). Germline CDR1 reads LGHDT; CDR2 reads YNNKEL (reference sequence). The CDR3 runs 16 residues. V lost 2 bases to trimming and J lost 4 bases, with 16 bases between them. The CDR3 is CASSQRKTGVADTQYF. The CDR3 DNA reads TGTGCCAGCAGCCAAAGGAAAACGGGAGTGGCAGATACGCAGTATTTT.

The rearrangement uses TRBV4-2 and TRBJ2-3; 13 bases align to TRBD2. Germline V gene lookup returns CDR1 LGHNA and CDR2 YNFKEQ. V shed 0 bases and J 2 bases; nucleotides not matched to a gene: 2. This CDR3 spans 17 amino acids. The DNA for the CDR3 is TGTGCCAGCAGCCAAGAACTAGCGGGAGGGCCCACAGATACGCAGTATTTT. This sequence encodes CASSQELAGGPTDTQYF.

CDR3 in amino acids: CARPRTGKVSPLHF. Written as DNA, the CDR3 is TGTGCCAGACCCAGGACAGGGAAGGTTTCACCCCTCCACTTT. J is TRBJ1-6 and V is TRBV19, with TRBD1 matching 8 bases. The CDR3 has 14 amino acids. Germline CDR1 is LNHDA and CDR2 is SQIVND (reference sequence). V trimming: 9 bases; J trimming: 9 bases; junction bases outside the gene matches: 10.

CDR3 DNA: TGCAGTGCTAGTAAGACAGGGAATCGCTACACCTTC. This sequence encodes CSASKTGNRYTF. V usage is TRBV20-1 and J usage is TRBJ1-2; 7 bases agree with TRBD1. V lost 3 bases and J lost 9; bases outside the gene matches: 7. CDR1 is DFQATT and CDR2 is SNEGSKA in the germline V gene (reference sequence). The CDR3 is made up of 12 amino acids.

The V gene is TRBV7-2, the J gene TRBJ1-3; the match to TRBD1 covers 8 bases. The germline V gene encodes CDR1 SGHTA and CDR2 FQGNSA. The CDR3 is made up of 16 amino acids. The V segment lost 3 bases and the J segment 0 bases; nucleotides outside the gene matches: 4. The CDR3 is CASSLGQAVSGNTIYF. As DNA, the CDR3 is TGTGCCAGCAGCTTGGGACAGGCCGTCTCTGGAAACACCATATATTTT.

V is TRBV28 and J is TRBJ2-7; TRBD1 matches at 7 bases. Trimming at V came to 6 bases and at J to 5 bases, leaving 19 bases not matched to a gene. Germline values: CDR1 MDHEN, CDR2 SYDVKM. The CDR3 contains 17 residues. DNA of the CDR3: TGTGCCAGCAGCTCTCCTAACTCCGGGACAGCTTTGGACGAGCAGTACTTC. Its protein is CASSSPNSGTALDEQYF.